This T cell receptor (beta chain) is from a study of blood T cell repertoires in COVID-19. For the study at large: Italy, Spain and the United States were the sources of the convalescent and acute COVID-19 samples. PBMCs, B-cell-depleted T cells, or T cells were the source of the cDNA or gDNA that made up the material.

The germline V gene encodes CDR1 KGHSH and CDR2 LQKENI. The trim removed 2 bases at V and 7 bases at J, leaving 6 bases unmatched. The CDR3 totals 15 residues. Study processing details: Amplified reference gene primers provided the basis for estimating nucleated cell counts. Sequencing used immunoSEQ multiplex PCR; TCRdb keeps in-frame clones, though not all of them. The V and J calls and clone size are taken from that table; D and trimming were inferred from the DNA. The sample lists almost 20,000 clones; around 74% were seen once. Sequences were obtained from peripheral blood. The receptor comes from a man older than 75 with acute or convalescent COVID-19. The chain recombines TRBV18 with TRBJ2-1; 9 bases match TRBD2. CDR3 protein: CASSPSGRTGNEQFF. In nucleotides, the CDR3 is TGTGCCAGCTCACCAAGCGGGAGGACGGGTAATGAGCAGTTCTTC.